This T cell receptor (beta chain) was observed in a study of cytomegalovirus exposure and HLA in healthy donors (dated by TCRdb to about 2017). Context from the whole study: According to an earlier analysis of 550 to 750 of the donors, about 170 million T cells yielded 117 million unique TCR beta sequences and more than 250 Gb of sequence data. Because of strong linkage in the cohort, roughly five DR-DQ haplotypes were treated as single units for association and clustering. To predict cytomegalovirus infection status, the study brought together high-throughput TCR immunosequencing, statistical association of individual TCRs with disease status, and machine learning. An early release covering roughly 580 HLA-typed donors comprised approximately 290 gigabases of sequencing data and around 86 million unique TCR sequences. To decide whether each TCR beta V gene segment behaved as functional or pseudogenic, an earlier analysis of approximately 620 of the donors relied on high-throughput TCR beta sequencing. Donor age, sex, ethnicity and CMV serostatus were compiled alongside the repertoire data. Rather than using new phenotypic data, the later analysis identified candidate immune exposures from TCR beta sequences and from how often those sequences occurred across donors. A later genetic analysis took genome-wide SNP genotypes for about three fifths of the 666 donors and used that subset as a discovery cohort. HLA typing covered class I and class II loci at four-digit resolution. Every repertoire in the discovery cohort had been generated on one and the same sequencing platform. Typing coverage differed by locus: A, B, C, DRB1 and DQB1 were typed in about 629-630 donors, DQA1 in about 560, DPA1 in 600 to 610, and DPB1 in 472. Of the 300 to 450 genotyped donors, roughly 85% fell in the genetic ancestry cluster associated with self-reported Caucasian donors. The aim of the study was to test whether cataloging public T cell receptors could identify signatures of past pathogen exposure. Using immunosequencing, the study profiled T cell repertoires from some 670 subjects and related those repertoires to cytomegalovirus serostatus. In addition to the first cohort of approximately 650 subjects, a separate validation cohort of 120 different subjects was used. On average, roughly 250,000 unique TCR beta nucleotide sequences were sequenced per donor among 398 genotyped donors of the cohort, with roughly 18% of those sequences being non-productive. A later analysis re-examined previously published TCR beta repertoires from hundreds of donors and added high-resolution HLA genotyping to investigate patterns of TCR occurrence. Overall study results and their limits: When HLA alleles, especially DR and DQ, strongly co-occurred, TCR associations were difficult to assign to individual alleles. According to a later analysis, most CMV-associated TCR beta chains appeared to be HLA-restricted, and the HLA associations seemed to be driven largely by CMV exposure. At a false discovery rate of 0.05, a later analysis linked approximately 18,000 TCR beta sequences to specific HLA alleles. Several of the top co-occurrence clusters appeared to be linked to parvovirus B19, influenza, CMV and Epstein-Barr virus, according to a later analysis. A later analysis found that HLA-associated TCR beta chains were more clonally expanded and had lower generation probabilities than equally common non-associated chains. Only TCR beta chains were sequenced in this cohort, and the absence of alpha or paired-chain data limited detectable features. A later genetic analysis reported fewer N-insertions in productive TCRs among donors in an Asian-associated ancestry cluster than the roughly 700-donor mean. Because counts were too low, 15 to 20 rarely observed V segments, including chromosome 9 orphons, were left out of the earlier analysis of a few hundred of the donors. V-gene and J-gene trimming of TCR beta chains was associated with a missense DCLRE1C variant in a later genetic analysis, and the association was replicated in an independent cohort. Correlated functional status among segregating V segments might reflect linkage disequilibrium, but an unknown experimental factor could not be ruled out. The sequencing pipeline was judged likely to have produced a cluster of highly shared sequence variants as a technical artifact. Most TCR sequences were seen in very few donors, while some public TCRs were found in many individuals. Because some donors lacked HLA typing at each locus, the association tests relied only on the typed subset. In a later analysis, the rate of TCR association differed among HLA loci, with DRB1 alleles having the most associated TCRs and HLA-C alleles having the fewest. The only immune exposure information available for the cohort was CMV serostatus. The study listed 150 to 200 TCR beta chains as associated with cytomegalovirus. A further reported finding was that TCR beta sequences accurately predicted the HLA-A and HLA-B alleles for most subjects in the first cohort. Because the 87-base-pair reads could not distinguish some IMGT-functional V segments, including TRBV6-2 and TRBV6-3, those segments were excluded. In both the original and validation cohorts, the classifier was reported to diagnose cytomegalovirus status with high specificity and sensitivity. The authors suggested that the approach could potentially be generalized to other disease states and immunological phenotypes. Roughly uniform sequencing depth across donors was assumed in presence/absence analyses, although this assumption may not hold. In vitro tests confirmed that a few of the cytomegalovirus-associated TCR beta chains recognize cytomegalovirus antigens. In an earlier analysis of around 600 of the donors, most TCR beta V segments were observed in productive rearrangements about 90% or about 30% of the time, broadly matching IMGT annotations.

Library preparation used the immunoSEQ multiplex PCR assay. A mixture of 60 forward primers for TCR Vbeta segments and 13 reverse primers for TCR Jbeta segments was used in the multiplex PCR. A multiplex PCR assay on genomic DNA amplified the CDR3 region of rearranged TCR beta genes. On the Illumina HiSeq System, the amplified TCR beta libraries were sequenced as 87-base-pair reads. The original methods were these. In a later analysis, tens of millions of unique TCR beta chains were counted across the roughly 670 repertoires, and roughly 11 million of these chains were shared by at least two donors. To remove PCR and sequencing errors, raw reads were error-corrected and collapsed into unique sequences using a nearest-neighbor algorithm that merged closely related sequences. CDR3 sequences were aligned to IMGT reference sequences to assign V, D and J gene segments. Each retained sequence needed at least a six-nucleotide match to both a V gene segment and a J gene segment. Rearrangements were called productive when the CDR3 lacked stop codons and stayed in frame with V and J; all others were non-productive. CDR3 was defined by IMGT convention, running from the second conserved V-encoded cysteine to the conserved J-encoded phenylalanine. In an earlier analysis of around 640 of the donors, sequences lacking an unambiguous match to a single V gene segment were excluded. An earlier analysis of a few hundred of the donors called V segments functional above 56.7% productive rearrangements and segregating when the between-donor standard deviation exceeded 5%. A statistical classification framework was built for diagnosing cytomegalovirus status from the catalog of TCR beta chain sequences. In a later analysis, V and J genes were assigned by comparing TCR nucleotide sequences against IMGT/GENE-DB human TR gene sequences. Using the TCRdist pipeline, a later analysis assigned CDR3 sequences along with most-parsimonious VDJ recombination scenarios. In a later analysis, each TCR beta chain was defined by its CDR3 amino acid sequence together with its V-gene family, and reads lacking a unique V-gene family were excluded. In a later analysis, 450 to 600 highly shared, low-generation-probability nucleotide sequences were removed to address suspected cross-contamination and a sequencing artifact. For each public chain, a later analysis derived a clonal expansion index from normalized ranks of inferred template counts within each repertoire. Generation probabilities in a later analysis came from a VDJ recombination model fitted to out-of-frame rearrangements, and those results were checked against IGoR. In a later analysis, TCR-TCR, TCR-HLA and TCR-CMV co-occurrence was scored with hypergeometric tests, and a repertoire-size bias correction was applied to TCR pairs. False discovery rates were estimated in a later analysis by permuting HLA or CMV assignments 20 times. In a later analysis, co-occurring TCRs were grouped using DBSCAN, with TCRdist sequence similarity added in when clustering inside HLA-allele-positive subsets. Repertoires with fewer than 30,000 or more than 120,000 public chains were left out of co-occurrence clustering, as were four to six repertoires with anomalous nucleotide sharing. As stored in TCRdb, this immuneACCESS dataset retains in-frame rearrangements with V and J assigned. A fraction of the clones does not appear; measured against another copy, unresolved V genes explain less than half of the discrepancy, and the remainder lacks a known reason. V, J and clone size are taken as reported in that table, and D and trimming were inferred from the DNA itself. The sample table holds approximately 200,000 clones, of which over 75% were seen once. The ten largest make up roughly 2% of the sample.

CDR1 SGHTA and CDR2 FQGNSA were looked up in the germline V gene. V and J are truncated by 6 bases and 8 bases respectively, leaving an intervening sequence of 16 bases. The CDR3 runs 13 residues from the cysteine to the phenylalanine. Only CDR3 DNA remains: 39 bases, in frame from the first base. The cohort was made up of under 800 healthy bone marrow donors. Cohort members were all nominally healthy when sampled, although unrecorded immune exposures were likely present. The donor tested CMV seronegative, placing the donor among the 300 to 400 seronegative members of the cohort. A peripheral blood sample was collected from each donor, and TCR beta sequencing was performed on peripheral blood mononuclear cells. Genomic DNA was extracted from the blood cell samples with the Qiagen DNeasy Blood Extraction Kit. Comments on this clone: Its antigen remains undetermined. Base qualities were left out, and no much larger clone turns up one base away.

The clonotype originates from a man between 18 and 35 years old in good health and CMV-seronegative. The sequencing sample was made of PBMCs. The V and J segments used are TRBV7-2 and TRBJ1-2, with TRBD1 as a weak D call on 5 bases. The CDR3 protein is CASSYTGAVGYTF. At the DNA level, the sequence is TGTGCCAGCAGTTATACAGGTGCAGTCGGCTACACCTTC.